Reported below is one T cell receptor (beta chain). Its antigen is as yet unknown. This record comes from a study of T cells in localized non-small cell lung cancer. Study outcomes and limitations: Heterogeneity stays possible, as sequencing covered only one tumor region. Paired adjacent lung recovered a median approximately 57 of the top 100 tumor clones.

The CDR3 is made up of 16 amino acids. In germline, CDR1 is SGHRS, CDR2 YFSETQ. The V end lost 0 bases, the J end lost 0 bases, and 10 bases lay between the germline ends. This table comes from immunoSEQ multiplex PCR, and its TCRdb copy is limited to in-frame clones, with some not included. The sample lists around 19,000 clones, over 80% occurring once. The source of this sequence is a woman aged 40-69 years with stage I lung adenocarcinoma. The sequenced sample was peripheral blood, obtained before any cancer treatment. The V call is TRBV5-1, the J call TRBJ2-1, with a tentative D call TRBD2 (6 bases). This CDR3 reads CASSLVFGSSYNEQFF. For the CDR3, the DNA is TGCGCCAGCAGCTTGGTTTTCGGGAGCTCCTACAATGAGCAGTTCTTC.